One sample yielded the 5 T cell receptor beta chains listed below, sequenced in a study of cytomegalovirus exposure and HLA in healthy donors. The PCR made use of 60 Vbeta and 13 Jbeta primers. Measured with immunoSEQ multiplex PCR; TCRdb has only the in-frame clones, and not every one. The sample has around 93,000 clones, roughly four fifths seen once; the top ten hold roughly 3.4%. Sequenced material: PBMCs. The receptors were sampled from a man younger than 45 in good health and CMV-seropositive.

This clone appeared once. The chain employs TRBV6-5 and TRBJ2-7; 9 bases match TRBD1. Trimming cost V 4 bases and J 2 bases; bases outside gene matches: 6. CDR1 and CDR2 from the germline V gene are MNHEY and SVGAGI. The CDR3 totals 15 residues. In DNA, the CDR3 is TGTGCCAGCAGTTTACAGGGGGCTAATACCTACGAGCAGTACTTC. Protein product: CASSLQGANTYEQYF.

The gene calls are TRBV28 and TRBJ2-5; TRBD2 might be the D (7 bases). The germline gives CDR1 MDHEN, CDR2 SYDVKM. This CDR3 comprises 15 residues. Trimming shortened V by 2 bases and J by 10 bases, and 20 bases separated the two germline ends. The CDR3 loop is CASSLGRLWGGHQYF. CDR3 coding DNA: TGTGCCAGCAGTTTAGGCCGTCTGTGGGGGGGACACCAGTACTTC. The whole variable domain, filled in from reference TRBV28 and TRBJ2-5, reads DVKVTQSSRYLVKRTGEKVFLECVQDMDHENMFWYRQDPGLGLRLIYFSYDVKMKEKGDIPEGYSVSREKKERFSLILESASTNQTSMYLCASSLGRLWGGHQYFGPGTRLLVL.

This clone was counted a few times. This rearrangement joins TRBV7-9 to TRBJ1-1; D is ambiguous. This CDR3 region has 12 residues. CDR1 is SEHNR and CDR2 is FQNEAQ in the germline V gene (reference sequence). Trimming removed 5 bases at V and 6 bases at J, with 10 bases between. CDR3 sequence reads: CASSTRVAEAFF. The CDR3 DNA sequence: TGTGCCAGCAGCACGAGAGTGGCTGAAGCTTTCTTT.

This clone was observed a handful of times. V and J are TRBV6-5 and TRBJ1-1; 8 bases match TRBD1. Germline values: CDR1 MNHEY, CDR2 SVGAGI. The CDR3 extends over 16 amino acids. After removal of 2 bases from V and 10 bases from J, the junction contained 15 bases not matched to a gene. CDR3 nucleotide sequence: TGTGCCAGCAGTTACCGAGGGACAGGTCAGTGGGGGAGAGCTTTCTTT. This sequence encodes CASSYRGTGQWGRAFF.

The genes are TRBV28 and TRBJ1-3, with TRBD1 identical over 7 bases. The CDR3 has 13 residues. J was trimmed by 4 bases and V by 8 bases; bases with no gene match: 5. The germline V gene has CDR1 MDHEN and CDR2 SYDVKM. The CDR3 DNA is TGTGCCAGCCGTACAGGGGTGGGAAACACCATATATTTT. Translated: CASRTGVGNTIYF.